This T cell receptor (beta chain) was recorded in a study of T cell responses to AZD1222 COVID-19 vaccine (dated by TCRdb to the early 2020s). For the wider study: Because spike-specific TCR depth and breadth did not differ between the two schedules, AZD1222 recipients who got a second dose at roughly 4 weeks were pooled with those who got a second dose at roughly 12 weeks. Trial participants were enrolled by age into subgroups of 18-55, 56-69 and 70-plus years, and around 150, 29 and 61 TCR-sequenced participants, respectively, were included in these subgroups. TCR sequencing was performed for about 250 trial participants, of whom roughly 200 were given two doses of AZD1222 and around 26 were given two doses of MenACWY control vaccine. Overall results and qualifications from the work: After two AZD1222 doses, both the breadth and the depth of spike-specific TCRs were significantly higher than at day 0 and than in MenACWY recipients. CD4 TCRs associated with the vaccine covered the entire spike protein, and the dominant responses were in regions 160-218 and 743-854. Participants were mostly white British, with more females than males. The authors suggested clonal diversity may have been underestimated. Conclusions about previously exposed vaccinees are limited because only five or six AZD1222 recipients were SARS-CoV-2 seropositive at baseline. No day 14 peak-response samples were available, so repertoires were characterized only after the peak T cell response. The 56-69-year group was small, and its depth increase did not reach significance, likely because of low power. Nearly half of unique spike-specific TCRs reportedly recognized epitopes outside regions mutated in the B.1.351 and B.1.1.7 variants.

The CDR3 contains 13 residues, cysteine and phenylalanine counted. Of all the DNA, just the CDR3 is kept, 39 bases in frame from base 1. The CDR3 regions of human TCRbeta chains were analyzed by immunosequencing. In the original analysis: TCRs in the repertoires were compared against a reference library of SARS-CoV-2-specific TCRs that had been generated with the MIRA antigen-specificity platform. Breadth was defined as the fraction of unique TCRs that were SARS-CoV-2-associated, and depth was defined as the fraction of total T cells that were SARS-CoV-2-associated. Using the MIRA data, every spike-specific TCR was mapped to the spike region that the TCR reacted to and assigned to either a CD4 or a CD8 class. Log10-transformed breadth and depth values were compared by one-way ANOVA with Sidak's multiple comparisons tests. TCRdb retrieved this table from immuneACCESS and kept in-frame rearrangements only. Not all clones are present; in checked studies, unresolved V genes account for under half, and no reason is known for the remainder. The D gene and trimming were derived from the DNA, and the V and J assignments and clone size from that table. The sample table shows tens of thousands of clones, and 70% to 90% are seen once. The top ten constitute under 25% of the sample.

This specimen's time point label, per the study, means: baseline before first vaccination. Vaccinee samples were obtained from the UK trials COV001 and COV002, which included a single-blind randomized controlled phase 2/3 trial of AZD1222 (ChAdOx1 nCoV-19) in healthy adults. Trial participant PBMC samples were collected at day 0 and day 28 after the second dose for TCRbeta chain sequencing. With respect to this clone: Its antigen specificity is not known. Base-call qualities are not available, and no considerably larger clone is one nucleotide away.

This TCR came from an adult in good health. Sequences were derived from peripheral blood, sampled on day 0 of AZD1222 vaccination. The rearrangement combines TRBV21-1 with TRBJ1-2. TRBV21-1 is noted as a pseudogene. The DNA is as follows: TGTGCCAGCAGCAAAGGGGTTAGGTATGGCTACACCTTC. Its protein is CASSKGVRYGYTF.